This is a list of T cell receptor beta chains from one sample in a study of shared clonotypes between healthy human individuals. Only in-frame clones appear in the TCRdb table, and some are missing; sequencing was by immunoSEQ multiplex PCR. The sample lists about 980,000 clones; around three quarters were seen once. Sequenced: memory CD4+ T cells sorted from blood. The receptors originated from a man younger than 30 in good health. Each CDR3 is given with its conserved first and last residue. Each record gives: D gene, V gene, clone size, J gene, CDR3 DNA, CDR3 protein. The D gene is left open where the match is weak. Clone size is stated in some rows and not others, as once, few, many or a class when expanded.

D: -; V: TRBV5-1; size: -; J: TRBJ1-4; DNA: TGCGCCAGCAGGAGCGGGGGTGGACAGAATGAAAAACTGTTTTTT; CDR3: CASRSGGGQNEKLFF
D: -; V: TRBV4-3; size: -; J: TRBJ2-3; DNA: TGCGCCAGCAGTAGGGAGGGGGCAGATACGCAGTATTTT; CDR3: CASSREGADTQYF
D: TRBD2; V: TRBV15; size: once; J: TRBJ2-5; DNA: TGTGCCACCAGCAGATCCTTAGCGGGGGGCGTGGAGACCCAGTACTTC; CDR3: CATSRSLAGGVETQYF
D: TRBD1; V: TRBV15; size: -; J: TRBJ1-3; DNA: TGTGCCACCAGCGGAGGCCCGGGACAGGGCTTATCTGGAAACACCATATATTTT; CDR3: CATSGGPGQGLSGNTIYF
D: -; V: TRBV5-4; size: -; J: TRBJ1-2; DNA: TGTGCCAGCAGCTTGGGACAAGACTATGGCTACACCTTC; CDR3: CASSLGQDYGYTF
D: TRBD1; V: TRBV30; size: -; J: TRBJ1-4; DNA: TGTGCCTGGAGTTCGCGGGACAGGGGGCAATTGGGGGAAAAACTGTTTTTT; CDR3: CAWSSRDRGQLGEKLFF
D: -; V: TRBV25-1; size: -; J: TRBJ2-3; DNA: TGTGCCAGCAGTGAATGGGTCGGAGGCACAGATACGCAGTATTTT; CDR3: CASSEWVGGTDTQYF
D: -; V: TRBV6-1; size: -; J: TRBJ1-2; DNA: TGTGCCAGCAGTAAGGGGGACACAAACTATGGCTACACCTTC; CDR3: CASSKGDTNYGYTF
D: -; V: TRBV7-2; size: -; J: TRBJ1-6; DNA: TGTGCCAGCAGCTCGACAGGAAATTCACCCCTCCACTTT; CDR3: CASSSTGNSPLHF
D: -; V: TRBV10-1; size: -; J: TRBJ2-1; DNA: TGCGCCAGCAGTGAGTCCAGGGGACTTAACAATGAGCAGTTCTTC; CDR3: CASSESRGLNNEQFF
D: TRBD2; V: TRBV5-1; size: -; J: TRBJ2-1; DNA: TGCGCCAGCAAGGGGACTAGCCCCTACAATGAGCAGTTCTTC; CDR3: CASKGTSPYNEQFF
D: TRBD1; V: TRBV5-4; size: few; J: TRBJ2-7; DNA: TGTGCCAGCAGCGAGGACAGGGAGTCCTCCTACGAGCAGTACTTC; CDR3: CASSEDRESSYEQYF
D: -; V: TRBV19; size: -; J: TRBJ1-2; DNA: TGTGCCAGTAGTATTGGCGCAGACTATGGCTACACCTTC; CDR3: CASSIGADYGYTF
D: -; V: TRBV27; size: few; J: TRBJ1-2; DNA: TGTGCCAGCACTACTGCGGGAAATGGCTACACCTTC; CDR3: CASTTAGNGYTF
D: TRBD2; V: TRBV10-2; size: many; J: TRBJ2-5; DNA: TGCGCCAGCGGGGCGGGAGTCATCGTGACCCAGTACTTC; CDR3: CASGAGVIVTQYF
D: -; V: TRBV5-1; size: -; J: TRBJ1-1; DNA: TGCGCCAGCAGCTTCTGGGGGGCGAACACTGAAGCTTTCTTT; CDR3: CASSFWGANTEAFF
D: TRBD2; V: TRBV30; size: -; J: TRBJ2-7; DNA: TGTGCCTGGACCCCTTTGGGGAGGGGACCCTACGAGCAGTACTTC; CDR3: CAWTPLGRGPYEQYF
D: -; V: TRBV6-1; size: -; J: TRBJ2-2; DNA: TGTGCCAGCAGTGAATTCTACACGAACACCGGGGAGCTGTTTTTT; CDR3: CASSEFYTNTGELFF
D: -; V: TRBV7-9; size: -; J: TRBJ2-3; DNA: TGTGCCAGCAGCTTAGCCGATACGCAGTATTTT; CDR3: CASSLADTQYF
D: TRBD1; V: TRBV15; size: -; J: TRBJ1-2; DNA: TGTGCCACCAGCGTAGGCGGGACAGCCCGGGGCTACACCTTC; CDR3: CATSVGGTARGYTF
D: TRBD1; V: TRBV5-1; size: -; J: TRBJ1-6; DNA: TGCGCCAGCAGCGTACAGGGGGGCAATAATTCACCCCTCCACTTT; CDR3: CASSVQGGNNSPLHF
D: -; V: TRBV27; size: -; J: TRBJ1-5; DNA: TGTGCCACCCTTTTAAGCGTAACGAGGGGCAATCAGCCCCAGCATTTT; CDR3: CATLLSVTRGNQPQHF
D: -; V: TRBV7-2; size: -; J: TRBJ1-2; DNA: TGTGCCAGCAGCGTCCGACAGGACCCATCGTTCTATGGCTACACCTTC; CDR3: CASSVRQDPSFYGYTF
D: -; V: TRBV21-1; size: -; J: TRBJ1-2; DNA: TGTGCCAGCAGGGGACAGGGGCATAACTATGGCTACACCTTC; CDR3: CASRGQGHNYGYTF
D: -; V: TRBV5-6; size: -; J: TRBJ2-2; DNA: TGTGCCAGCAGCTTGGCGAGGTCGGGCACCGGGGAGCTGTTTTTT; CDR3: CASSLARSGTGELFF
D: -; V: TRBV7-3; size: -; J: TRBJ1-1; DNA: TGTGCCAGCAGCTTATTTAAGGGGGAGAAAGCTTTCTTT; CDR3: CASSLFKGEKAFF
D: TRBD1; V: TRBV6-5; size: -; J: TRBJ2-2; DNA: TGTGCCAGCAGTCGGGACAGGGGACGCACCGGGGAGCTGTTTTTT; CDR3: CASSRDRGRTGELFF
D: -; V: TRBV30; size: -; J: TRBJ2-2; DNA: TGTGCCTGGGACCGAAAAACGAACACCGGGGAGCTGTTTTTT; CDR3: CAWDRKTNTGELFF
D: -; V: TRBV6-6; size: -; J: TRBJ1-5; DNA: TGTGCCAGCAGTTACATGACGGGAGATAGCAATCAGCCCCAGCATTTT; CDR3: CASSYMTGDSNQPQHF
D: -; V: TRBV29-1; size: -; J: TRBJ2-1; DNA: TGCAGCGTGTCCGAACTCGATGAGCAGTTCTTC; CDR3: CSVSELDEQFF
D: -; V: TRBV28; size: -; J: TRBJ1-1; DNA: TGTGCCAGCAGTTTTTTGGGACGAGGAGCTTTCTTT; CDR3: CASSFLGRGAFF